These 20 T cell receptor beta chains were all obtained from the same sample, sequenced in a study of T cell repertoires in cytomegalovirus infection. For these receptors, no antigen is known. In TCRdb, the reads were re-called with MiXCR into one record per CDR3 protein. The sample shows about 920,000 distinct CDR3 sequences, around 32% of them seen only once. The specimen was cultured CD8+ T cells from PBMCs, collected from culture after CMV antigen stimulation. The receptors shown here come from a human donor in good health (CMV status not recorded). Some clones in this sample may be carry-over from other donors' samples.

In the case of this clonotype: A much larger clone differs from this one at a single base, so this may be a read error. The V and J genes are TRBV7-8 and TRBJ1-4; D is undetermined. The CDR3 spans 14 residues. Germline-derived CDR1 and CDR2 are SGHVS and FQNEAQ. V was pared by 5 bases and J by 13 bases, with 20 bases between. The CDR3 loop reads CASSPGGMRKRLFF. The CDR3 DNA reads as TGTGCCAGCAGCCCCGGAGGGATGAGGAAAAGACTGTTTTTT.

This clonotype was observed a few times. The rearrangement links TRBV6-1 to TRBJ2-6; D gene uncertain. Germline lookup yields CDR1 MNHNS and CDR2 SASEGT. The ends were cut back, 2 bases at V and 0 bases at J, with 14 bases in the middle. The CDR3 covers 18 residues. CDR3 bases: TGTGCCAGCAGTGAAAGGAACCGAAAGTACTCTGGGGCCAACGTCCTGACTTTC. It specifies CASSERNRKYSGANVLTF.

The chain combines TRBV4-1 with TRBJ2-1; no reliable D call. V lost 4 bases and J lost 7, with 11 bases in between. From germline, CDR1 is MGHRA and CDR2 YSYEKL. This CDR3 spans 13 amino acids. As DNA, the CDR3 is TGCGCCAGCAGCCCGTCTGTCGGGAATGAGCAGTTCTTC. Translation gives CASSPSVGNEQFF.

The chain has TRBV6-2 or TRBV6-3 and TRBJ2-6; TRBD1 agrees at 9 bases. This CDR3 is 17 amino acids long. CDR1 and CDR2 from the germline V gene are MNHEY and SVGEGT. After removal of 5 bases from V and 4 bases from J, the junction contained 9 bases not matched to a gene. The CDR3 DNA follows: TGTGCCAGCAGTCACCGGACAGGGGCAACCGGGGCCAACGTCCTGACTTTC. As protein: CASSHRTGATGANVLTF.

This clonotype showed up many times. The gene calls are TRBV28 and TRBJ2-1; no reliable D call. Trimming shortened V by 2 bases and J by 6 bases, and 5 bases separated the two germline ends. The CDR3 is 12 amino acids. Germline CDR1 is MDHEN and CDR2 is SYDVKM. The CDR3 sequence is CASSLIANEQFF. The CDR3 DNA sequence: TGTGCCAGCAGTTTAATCGCCAATGAGCAGTTCTTC.

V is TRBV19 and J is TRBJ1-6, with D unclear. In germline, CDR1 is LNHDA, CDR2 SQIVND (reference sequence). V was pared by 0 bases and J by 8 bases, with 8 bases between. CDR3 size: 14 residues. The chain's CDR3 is CASSIDPADSPLHF. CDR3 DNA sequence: TGTGCCAGTAGTATAGATCCGGCCGATTCACCCCTCCACTTT.

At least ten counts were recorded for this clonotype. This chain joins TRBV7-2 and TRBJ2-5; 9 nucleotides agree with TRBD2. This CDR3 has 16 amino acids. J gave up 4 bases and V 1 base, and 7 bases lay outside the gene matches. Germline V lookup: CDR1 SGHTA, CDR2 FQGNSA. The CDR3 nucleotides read TGTGCCAGCAGCTTAGGGCGGGGGGGCTTCGGAGAGACCCAGTACTTC. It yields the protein CASSLGRGGFGETQYF.

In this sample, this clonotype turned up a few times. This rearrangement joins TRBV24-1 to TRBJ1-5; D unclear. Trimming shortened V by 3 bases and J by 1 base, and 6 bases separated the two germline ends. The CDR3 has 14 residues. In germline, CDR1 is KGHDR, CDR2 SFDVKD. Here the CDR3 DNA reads TGTGCCACCAGTGATCGGAAGAGCAATCAGCCCCAGCATTTT. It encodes CATSDRKSNQPQHF.

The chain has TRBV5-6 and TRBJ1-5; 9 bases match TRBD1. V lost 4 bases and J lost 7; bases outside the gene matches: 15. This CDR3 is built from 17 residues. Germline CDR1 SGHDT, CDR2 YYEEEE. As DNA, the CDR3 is TGTGCCAGCAGCGGGGAGGGGACAGGGTCCTCCGGGCAGCCCCAGCATTTT. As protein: CASSGEGTGSSGQPQHF.

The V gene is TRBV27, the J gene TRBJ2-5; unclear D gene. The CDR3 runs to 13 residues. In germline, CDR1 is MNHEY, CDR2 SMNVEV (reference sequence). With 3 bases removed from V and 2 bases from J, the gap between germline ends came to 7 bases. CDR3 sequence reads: CASSFARQETQYF. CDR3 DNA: TGTGCCAGCAGTTTTGCGAGACAAGAGACCCAGTACTTC.

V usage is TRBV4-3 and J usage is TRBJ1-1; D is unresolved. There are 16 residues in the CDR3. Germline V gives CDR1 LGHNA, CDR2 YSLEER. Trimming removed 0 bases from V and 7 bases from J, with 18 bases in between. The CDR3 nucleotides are TGCGCCAGCAGCCAAGAATACGTCGCGGTTTTAGGTGAAGCTTTCTTT. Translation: CASSQEYVAVLGEAFF.

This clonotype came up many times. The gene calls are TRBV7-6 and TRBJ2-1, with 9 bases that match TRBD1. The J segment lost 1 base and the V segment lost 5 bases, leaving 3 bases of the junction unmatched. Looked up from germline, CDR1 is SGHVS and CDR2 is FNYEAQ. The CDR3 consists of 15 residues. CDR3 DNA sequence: TGTGCCAGCAGCGAACAGGGGGCTTCCTACAATGAGCAGTTCTTC. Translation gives CASSEQGASYNEQFF.

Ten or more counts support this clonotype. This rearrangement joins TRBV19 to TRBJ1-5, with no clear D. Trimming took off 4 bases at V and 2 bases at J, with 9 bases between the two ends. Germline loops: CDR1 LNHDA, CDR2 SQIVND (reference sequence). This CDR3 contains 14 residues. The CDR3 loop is CASSTALGNQPQHF. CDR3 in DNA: TGTGCCAGTAGTACAGCGTTGGGCAATCAGCCCCAGCATTTT.

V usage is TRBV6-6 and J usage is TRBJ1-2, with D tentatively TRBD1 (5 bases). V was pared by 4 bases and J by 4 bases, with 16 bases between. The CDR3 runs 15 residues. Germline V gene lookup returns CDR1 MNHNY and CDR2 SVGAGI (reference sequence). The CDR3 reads CASSLSRGLIYGYTF. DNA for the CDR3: TGTGCCAGCAGTTTAAGCCGGGGCCTAATCTATGGCTACACCTTC.

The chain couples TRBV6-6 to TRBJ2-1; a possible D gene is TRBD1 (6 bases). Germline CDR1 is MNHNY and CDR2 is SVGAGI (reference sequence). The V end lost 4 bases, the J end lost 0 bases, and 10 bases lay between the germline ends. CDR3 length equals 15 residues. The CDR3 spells CASSSSRGSYNEQFF. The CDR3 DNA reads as TGTGCCAGCAGTTCATCCAGGGGCTCCTACAATGAGCAGTTCTTC.

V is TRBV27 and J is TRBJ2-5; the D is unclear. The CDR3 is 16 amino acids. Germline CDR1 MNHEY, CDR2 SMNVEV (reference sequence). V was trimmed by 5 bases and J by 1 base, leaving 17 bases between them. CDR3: CASSASRNLLQETQYF. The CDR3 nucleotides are TGTGCCAGCAGTGCCTCGCGGAACCTACTCCAAGAGACCCAGTACTTC.

The CDR3 DNA reads TGTGCCAGTAGTATTGAAGGTGAATCCTACAATGAGCAGTTCTTC. Translated, it gives CASSIEGESYNEQFF. The chain has TRBV19 and TRBJ2-1; D remains ambiguous. The CDR3 consists of 15 residues. The V gene lost 3 bases and the J gene lost 1 base, with 10 bases spanning the gap. CDR1 LNHDA and CDR2 SQIVND come from the germline V gene (reference sequence).

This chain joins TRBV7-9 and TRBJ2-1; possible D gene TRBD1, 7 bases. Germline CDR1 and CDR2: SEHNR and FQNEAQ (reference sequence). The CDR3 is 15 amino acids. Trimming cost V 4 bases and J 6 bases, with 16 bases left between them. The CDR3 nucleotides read TGTGCCAGCAGCTGGAAGGAGGGGGCCTTCAATGAGCAGTTCTTC. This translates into CASSWKEGAFNEQFF.

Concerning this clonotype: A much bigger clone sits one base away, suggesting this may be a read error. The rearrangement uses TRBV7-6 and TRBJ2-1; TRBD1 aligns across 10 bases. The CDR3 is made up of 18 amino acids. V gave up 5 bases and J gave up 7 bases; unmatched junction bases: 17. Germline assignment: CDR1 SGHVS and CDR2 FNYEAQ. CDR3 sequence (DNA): TGTGCCAGCAGCCTGACTCAATCCACGGGACAGGGGTTAAATGAGCAGTTCTTC. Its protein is CASSLTQSTGQGLNEQFF.

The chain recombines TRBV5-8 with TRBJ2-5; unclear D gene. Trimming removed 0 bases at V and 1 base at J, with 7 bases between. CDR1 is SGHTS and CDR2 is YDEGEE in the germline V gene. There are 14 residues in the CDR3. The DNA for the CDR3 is TGTGCCAGCAGCTTGGAACTCGGCCAAGAGACCCAGTACTTC. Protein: CASSLELGQETQYF.